Detailed here is one T cell receptor (beta chain). CDR3 length: 15 amino acids. Germline V gives CDR1 MNHEY, CDR2 SMNVEV (reference sequence). V shed 5 bases and J shed 2 bases, with 13 bases lying between them. As processed by the authors: Nucleated cell number was recorded as an estimate derived from reference gene primer amplification. Produced via immunoSEQ multiplex PCR; TCRdb's table is partial and in-frame only. V and J calls and clone size are copied from that table; D and trimming were computed from the DNA. The data contain roughly 170,000 clones, about 75% of them singletons. The record originates from a study of blood T cell repertoires in COVID-19. In the study overall: The origin of the acute and convalescent COVID-19 samples was the United States, Italy and Spain. T cells, B-cell-depleted T cells, or PBMCs provided the cDNA or gDNA that served as material.

The sample comprised peripheral blood. The V gene is TRBV27, the J gene TRBJ2-1; perhaps TRBD2 as D (5 bases). The receptor's source is a woman aged 70-85 years with acute or convalescent COVID-19. The CDR3 is CASSPSGIPYNEQFF. CDR3 sequence (DNA): TGTGCCAGCAGTCCGTCGGGAATTCCCTACAATGAGCAGTTCTTC.